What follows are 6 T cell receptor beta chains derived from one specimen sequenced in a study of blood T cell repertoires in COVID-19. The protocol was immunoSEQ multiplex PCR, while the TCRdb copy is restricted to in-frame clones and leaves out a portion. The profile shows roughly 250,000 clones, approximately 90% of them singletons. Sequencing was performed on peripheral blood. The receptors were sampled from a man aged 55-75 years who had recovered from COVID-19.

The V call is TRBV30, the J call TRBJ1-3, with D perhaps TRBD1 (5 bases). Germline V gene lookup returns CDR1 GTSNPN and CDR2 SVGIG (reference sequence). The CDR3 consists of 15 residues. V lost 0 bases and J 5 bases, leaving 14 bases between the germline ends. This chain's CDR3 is CAWSVRQLGRNTIYF. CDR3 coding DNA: TGTGCCTGGAGTGTACGACAGCTTGGGAGAAACACCATATATTTT.

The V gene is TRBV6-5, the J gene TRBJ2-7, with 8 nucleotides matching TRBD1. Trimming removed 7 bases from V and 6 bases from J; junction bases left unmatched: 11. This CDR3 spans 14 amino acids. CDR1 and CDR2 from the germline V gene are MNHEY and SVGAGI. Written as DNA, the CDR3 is TGTGCCAGCACTAGACCGGGACAGGCTTCCGAGCAGTACTTC. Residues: CASTRPGQASEQYF.

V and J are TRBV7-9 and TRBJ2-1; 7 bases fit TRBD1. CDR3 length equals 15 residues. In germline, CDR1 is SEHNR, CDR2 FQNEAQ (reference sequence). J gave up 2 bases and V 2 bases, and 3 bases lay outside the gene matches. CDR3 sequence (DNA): TGTGCCAGCAGCTTAACAGGGACAGCCTACAATGAGCAGTTCTTC. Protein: CASSLTGTAYNEQFF.

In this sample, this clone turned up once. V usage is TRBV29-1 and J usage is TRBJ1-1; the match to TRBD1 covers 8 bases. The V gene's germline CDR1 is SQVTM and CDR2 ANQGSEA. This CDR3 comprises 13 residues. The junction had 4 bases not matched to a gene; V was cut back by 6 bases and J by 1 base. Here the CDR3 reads CSVGTGRNTEAFF. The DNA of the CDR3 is TGCAGCGTGGGGACAGGTCGGAACACTGAAGCTTTCTTT. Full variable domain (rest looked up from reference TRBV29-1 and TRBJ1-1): SAVISQKPSRDICQRGTSLTIQCQVDSQVTMMFWYRQQPGQSLTLIATANQGSEATYESGFVIDKFPISRPNLTFSTLTVSNMSPEDSSIYLCSVGTGRNTEAFFGQGTRLTVV.

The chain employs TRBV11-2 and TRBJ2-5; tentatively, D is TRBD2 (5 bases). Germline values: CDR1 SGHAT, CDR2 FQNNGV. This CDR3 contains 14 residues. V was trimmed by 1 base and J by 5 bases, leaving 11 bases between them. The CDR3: CASSLGGGKETQYF. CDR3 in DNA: TGTGCCAGCAGCTTAGGAGGAGGAAAGGAGACCCAGTACTTC.

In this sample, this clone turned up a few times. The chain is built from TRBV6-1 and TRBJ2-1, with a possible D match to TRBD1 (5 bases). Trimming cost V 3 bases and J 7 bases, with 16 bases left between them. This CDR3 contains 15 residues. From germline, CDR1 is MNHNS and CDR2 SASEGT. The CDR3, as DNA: TGTGCCAGCAGTGATACCTGGCAGGGTCGGAATGAGCAGTTCTTC. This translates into CASSDTWQGRNEQFF.